This T cell receptor beta chain derives from a study of OX40 agonist ivuxolimab in advanced cancers. Background for the entire study: Ivuxolimab was a fully human IgG2 agonistic monoclonal antibody targeting the costimulatory receptor OX40 (CD134). Intravenous ivuxolimab was administered to patients every 2 weeks at six dose levels: 0.01, 0.1, 0.3, 1.5, 3 and 10 mg/kg. Among the roughly 52 dose-escalation patients, some 20 had hepatocellular carcinoma, 15 or so melanoma, 9 renal cell carcinoma and 9 head and neck cancer. A male proportion of approximately 83% and a mean age of approximately 58 years, ranging from roughly 23 to 85, were recorded for the dose-escalation cohort. Prior anti-PD-1, anti-PD-L1 or anti-CTLA-4 therapy was permitted, and 30% to 45% of dose-escalation patients had received checkpoint inhibitors. Partial responses occurred in three dose-escalation patients: two with cutaneous melanoma and one with hepatocellular carcinoma. Peripheral TCRbeta sequencing was intended to test whether TCR sequence diversity was altered and clonal T-cell expansion was caused by ivuxolimab. The monotherapy dose-escalation portion (N ≈ 57 patients) of the phase I ivuxolimab trial is reported in the paper. Results the study describes overall, beyond this receptor: After ivuxolimab, expanded clones were on average more numerous among CD8+ T cells than among CD4+ T cells. At doses of 0.1 to 3.0 mg/kg, clonal expansion of both CD4+ and CD8+ blood T cells was observed from baseline to week 6. Partial responders in the 0.1-3.0 mg/kg groups had among the lowest normalized peripheral clonal expansion, especially among CD8+ T cells. Which antigens the clonally expanded peripheral T cells were specific for was not determined. Low levels of normalized T-cell clonal expansion were also seen in some patients who did not respond.

The trial excluded patients who had a history of autoimmune disease or who were on systemic immunosuppression. In every dose cohort, peripheral blood was drawn for TCR sequencing at baseline, cycle 4 day 1, and cycle 7 day 1. Samples came from an open-label, multicenter, first-in-human phase I dose-escalation trial of ivuxolimab. The trial enrolled adults with locally advanced or metastatic head and neck squamous cell, hepatocellular, melanoma or renal cell carcinoma. Before TCR sequencing, CD4+ T cells and CD8+ T cells from peripheral blood were sorted into separate populations. For this clone: Its antigen target is currently unknown. Base qualities are not recorded, but no much larger clone differs from it by a single base.

For sequencing of the TCRbeta CDR3 region, genomic DNA was extracted from the sorted cells. The immunoSEQ Assay was used to sequence the TCRbeta CDR3 regions. This immuneACCESS table, as held by TCRdb, lists in-frame sequences with V and J called but not all clones. Of the missing ones, under half trace to an unresolved V gene in checked studies; the others have no known cause. For this sample the table gives roughly 80,000 clones, of which over 75% were detected only once. Jointly, the top ten make up approximately 7% of the sample. This sequence was found in an adult with an advanced solid tumor such as melanoma, head and neck, liver or kidney cancer. Here the sequenced sample was CD4+ or CD8+ T cells sorted from blood, taken in a trial of the OX40 agonist ivuxolimab.

The CDR3 amino acid sequence is: CSVRANSLNYGYTF. The bases are TGCAGCGTTAGGGCGAACAGTCTAAACTATGGCTACACCTTC. The sequence is built from TRBV29-1 and TRBJ1-2; the D gene assignment is ambiguous. Sequences SQVTM (CDR1) and ANQGSEA (CDR2) are obtained from the germline V gene. The CDR3 numbers 14 residues from cysteine through phenylalanine. The only DNA kept is the CDR3, 42 bases in frame from the first base. Trimming takes 5 bases from V and 2 bases from J, and the germline ends sit 15 bases apart.